This TCR beta chain is from a study of CD8+ T cells in alopecia areata (dated by TCRdb to about 2018). Turning to the overall study: To study T cell clonal expansion in alopecia areata, the researchers applied high-throughput TCRbeta sequencing to both the C3H/HeJ mouse model and human patients. RNA came from the PAXgene miRNA kit for fixed scalp, the miRNeasy kit for PBMCs, and the RNeasy kit for mouse skin. Amplification of TCRbeta CDR3 regions was done by immunoSEQ multiplex PCR using 35 Vbeta forward primers and 13 Jbeta reverse primers. In humans, TCRbeta sequencing was performed on scalp tissue and on sorted CD4+ and CD8+ peripheral blood T cells from healthy controls and from patients with patchy or totalis/universalis alopecia areata. Scalp clonality was compared across normal scalp (n=4), patchy alopecia areata scalp (n=8), and alopecia totalis/universalis scalp (n=8). General conclusions and limits of the study: Scalp TCR repertoire analysis is complicated because resident alphabeta T cells in normal human skin are also sequenced, whereas mouse skin is dominated by gammadelta T cells. Lesional scalp, especially in alopecia totalis/universalis, showed higher clonality and more expanded CD8+ clones than normal scalp, suggesting antigenic drive. Compared with mice, TCR sequences shared between patients were less clear, possibly partly because of HLA diversity across the patient population.

The library was produced with the immunoSEQ multiplex PCR assay. To provide template for TCR sequencing, every sample had RNA extracted and reverse transcribed into cDNA. SuperScript III was used for first-strand cDNA synthesis, primed with a 2:1 mix of oligo-dT and random hexamers. A synthetic immune receptor repertoire was used to assess amplification bias, and residual bias was removed computationally. As for the authors' bioinformatics: After raw reads were preprocessed to remove errors, the CDR3 was defined following IMGT conventions as running from the conserved cysteine to phenylalanine. Clonality was calculated as 1 minus Shannon entropy normalized by log2 of the number of productive unique TCRs. CD4 or CD8 identity of scalp clones was inferred by cross-referencing scalp TCRbeta sequences with sorted blood CD4 and CD8 repertoires. This is the immuneACCESS table as TCRdb keeps it, with only in-frame sequences that have V and J called. A part of the clones is gone; compared with another copy, unresolved V genes explain less than half, and the rest is unexplained. V, J and clone size are taken as reported in that table, and D and trimming were inferred from the DNA itself. In this sample the table shows about 23,000 clones, around 53% of which occur a single time. Of the sample, approximately 30% falls within the top ten clones.

From alopecia areata patients, peripheral blood was collected along with lesional scalp punch biopsies. After PBMCs were isolated by density centrifugation and stained for CD3, CD4 and CD8, a FACSAria was used to sort CD4+ and CD8+ T cells. The untreated alopecia areata patients were recruited through a multicenter biomarker study. Blood CD8+ T cells from a few biomarker-study patients were further sorted into NKG2D-low and NKG2D-high fractions. For this clone: There is no known antigen for this receptor. No base-level quality is on record; no much larger clone is a single base apart.

The sequencing sample was made of NKG2D-high CD8+ T cells sorted from blood. Interpreted using the paper, the cell subset or site label stands for: sorted CD8+ NKG2D-high blood T cells. The clonotype was recovered from a human donor with alopecia areata.

The CDR3 protein: CASSLVSNYGYTF. The DNA sequence reads TGTGCCAGCAGCTTAGTCTCTAACTATGGCTACACCTTC. The chain is made from TRBV13 and TRBJ1-2; the D gene identity is not certain. There are 13 amino acids in the CDR3, from cysteine to phenylalanine inclusive. CDR3 DNA is the only sequence kept; it has 39 bases, read in frame from the first base. According to the germline V gene (reference sequence), CDR1 reads PRHDT and CDR2 reads FYEKMQ. V is reduced by 1 base and J by 0 bases, leaving a spacing of 3 bases between them.